The entry below describes one T cell receptor beta chain. Its target is not known. The CDR3 sequence is 15 residues long. CDR1 and CDR2 (germline): MNHNS, SASEGT. V was shortened by 4 bases and J by 1 base, with 13 bases between the two germline ends. Clones were sequenced by immunoSEQ multiplex PCR, and TCRdb holds only the in-frame ones, with some missing. The sample gives 150,000 to 180,000 clones, around 88% of which show up once; 20% to 25% is in the top ten. The entry originates in a study of cytomegalovirus exposure and HLA in healthy donors. Findings of the study overall: According to the study, 160 or so TCR beta chains were cytomegalovirus-associated. High sensitivity and specificity were reportedly achieved when the classifier diagnosed cytomegalovirus status. Specificity for CMV antigens was confirmed in vitro for three of the CMV-associated chains.

Sequences were obtained from PBMCs. The chain couples TRBV6-1 to TRBJ1-2; D is possibly TRBD1 (5 bases). This TCR came from a man younger than 35 in good health and CMV-seropositive. The CDR3 coding sequence is TGTGCCAGCAGTGCCGGGGGGGGGAATAACTATGGCTACACCTTC. Translating it yields CASSAGGGNNYGYTF.